This T cell receptor beta chain was recorded in a study of blood T cell repertoires in COVID-19. For the study at large: The United States, Italy and Spain provided the acute and convalescent COVID-19 samples. PBMCs, B-cell-depleted T cells, or T cells provided the cDNA or gDNA that made up the material.

The authors' processing: Amplifying reference gene primers gave estimates of nucleated cell counts. Repertoires were generated with immunoSEQ multiplex PCR, while TCRdb's copy carries only in-frame clones and drops some. The DNA was the basis for D and trimming; V, J and clone size are from that table. This repertoire shows over 120,000 clones, over 70% found once; its top ten account for around 1.7%. The V segment lost 5 bases and the J segment 8 bases; nucleotides outside the gene matches: 11. This CDR3 comprises 16 residues. The germline V gene has CDR1 LNHNV and CDR2 YYDKDF (reference sequence). This clonotype was sampled from a woman between 45 and 65 years old with acute or convalescent COVID-19. The sequenced sample consisted of peripheral blood. This chain links TRBV15 with TRBJ2-1, with 11 nucleotides matching TRBD2. The CDR3 loop reads CATSGGRLAGIYEQFF. For the CDR3, the DNA is TGTGCCACCAGCGGCGGGAGACTAGCGGGAATATATGAGCAGTTCTTC.